A selection of T cell receptor beta chains follows, all from one sample in a study of T cells after yellow fever vaccination. MiXCR, run by TCRdb on the 5' RACE reads, gives a single entry per CDR3 protein. This sample has over 300,000 distinct CDR3 sequences; about 4% occur once, and the top ten carry 20% to 25%. Sample: PBMCs, taken 5 days after the yellow fever booster vaccination. All receptors come from a man aged 18 to 29 who received the YFV17D yellow fever vaccine. The CDR3 runs from the conserved cysteine through the conserved F or W. A D gene is named only where the DNA matches it firmly. Rows may omit the clone size; those that give it use once, few, many or a size class.

>few|TRBJ2-1|TRBV9|TRBD2
TGTGCCAGCAGCGTAGAGACTAGCGGCTCCTACAATGAGCAGTTCTTC
CASSVETSGSYNEQFF
>.|TRBJ1-2|TRBV12-3/TRBV12-4|.
TGTGCCAGCATCCAAACAGCTAACTATGGCTACACCTTC
CASIQTANYGYTF
>many|TRBJ1-6|TRBV5-6|TRBD1
TGTGCCAGCACCGTAGACAGGGGTAGGCAACCCCTCCACTTT
CASTVDRGRQPLHF
>many|TRBJ1-5|TRBV6-5|.
TGTGCCAGCAGGCAGGGTATCTCCCAGCCCCAGCATTTT
CASRQGISQPQHF
>many|TRBJ2-4|TRBV28|TRBD1
TGTGCCAGCAGTTTCCGGGACAGGGTTAACATTCAGTACTTC
CASSFRDRVNIQYF
>many|TRBJ2-3|TRBV29-1|.
TGCAGCGTCCCCCTCGGCGGAGATACGCAGTATTTT
CSVPLGGDTQYF
>.|TRBJ2-3|TRBV7-2|.
TGTGCCAGCAGCCTAGGGTCTAGGGCAGATACGCAGTATTTT
CASSLGSRADTQYF
>few|TRBJ2-3|TRBV7-9|TRBD2
TGTGCCAGCAGCCCCCTGAGCGGGGGGGGTGCAGATACGCAGTATTTT
CASSPLSGGGADTQYF
>.|TRBJ2-1|TRBV5-6|.
TGTGCCAGCAGCTCCCCCCAGGGGGGCGGATACAATGAGCAGTTCTTC
CASSSPQGGGYNEQFF
>few|TRBJ2-1|TRBV5-1|TRBD1
TGCGCCAGCAGCTTTGGGGACAGGGTCCATGAGCAGTTCTTC
CASSFGDRVHEQFF
>many|TRBJ2-5|TRBV19|TRBD2
TGTGCCAGTGGCCGACTAGCGGGGGAAGAGACCCAGTACTTC
CASGRLAGEETQYF
>few|TRBJ1-1|TRBV5-1|.
TGCGCCAGCAGCAAGGGAGCGGACAGGAACACTGAAGCTTTCTTT
CASSKGADRNTEAFF
>many|TRBJ2-5|TRBV7-2|TRBD1
TGTGCCAGCAGCGGTGCAGGGGGCCCCCAAGAGACCCAGTACTTC
CASSGAGGPQETQYF
>.|TRBJ1-2|TRBV6-5|.
TGTGCCAGCAGTTACGGAGAGCAGGTTGAGGGCTACACCTTC
CASSYGEQVEGYTF
>few|TRBJ1-2|TRBV7-2|TRBD1
TGTGCCAGCAGCTCGGACAGGGCCGACTATGGCTACACCTTC
CASSSDRADYGYTF
>many|TRBJ2-2|TRBV7-2|TRBD2
TGTGCCAGCAGCTCCGGGGGGGCCGCCGGGGAGCTGTTTTTT
CASSSGGAAGELFF
>few|TRBJ1-5|TRBV7-6|.
TGTGCCAGCAGCCCCAAACCCGCAGAATATAGCAATCAGCCCCAGCATTTT
CASSPKPAEYSNQPQHF
>.|TRBJ2-1|TRBV6-2/TRBV6-3|.
TGTGCCAGCAGTAACGGTACGGCCCGAGTCAGTGAGCAGTTCTTC
CASSNGTARVSEQFF
>.|TRBJ2-1|TRBV7-9|.
TGTGCCAGCAGCTTTACAGTTACCAATGAGCAGTTCTTC
CASSFTVTNEQFF
>many|TRBJ1-1|TRBV6-5|.
TGTGCCAGCAGTTACTTCGATGAAGCTTTCTTT
CASSYFDEAFF
>.|TRBJ2-5|TRBV2|.
TGTGCCAGCAGTGAAGAAGGACTGACCCAGTACTTC
CASSEEGLTQYF
>many|TRBJ1-2|TRBV7-9|TRBD1
TGTGCCAGCAGCTTGGCCAGGACAGGGGGCGCGGGGTATGGCTACACCTTC
CASSLARTGGAGYGYTF
>few|TRBJ2-3|TRBV7-2|.
TGTGCCAGCAGCCGTAGTACAACCGGGACAGATACGCAGTATTTT
CASSRSTTGTDTQYF
>few|TRBJ2-1|TRBV7-3|.
TGTGCCAGCAGCCCCCAACCATCCGAGAGTTCCTACAATGAGCAGTTCTTC
CASSPQPSESSYNEQFF
>many|TRBJ1-1|TRBV11-2|.
TGTGCCAGCAGCCCCCACCCCGAAACTGAAGCTTTCTTT
CASSPHPETEAFF
>.|TRBJ2-3|TRBV5-6|.
TGTGCCAGCACTCCTCCGGGGGCAAGCACAGATACGCAGTATTTT
CASTPPGASTDTQYF
>many|TRBJ2-3|TRBV14|.
TGTGCCAGCAGACGGGACGGCACAGATACGCAGTATTTT
CASRRDGTDTQYF
>.|TRBJ1-4|TRBV5-6|.
TGTGCCAGCAGCCAAAGGGAGGCAACTAATGAAAAACTGTTTTTT
CASSQREATNEKLFF
>few|TRBJ2-7|TRBV30|TRBD1
TGTGCCTGGAGTGTAGGACAGGGGGCTAACAACGAGCAGTACTTC
CAWSVGQGANNEQYF
>few|TRBJ2-3|TRBV24-1|TRBD2
TGTGCCACCAGTGAGGCCGGGACTATAGATACGCAGTATTTT
CATSEAGTIDTQYF
>few|TRBJ2-2|TRBV9|TRBD2
TGTGCCAGCAGCGTAGGCCCCGCGGGACTAGCGGGGAACACCGGGGAGCTGTTTTTT
CASSVGPAGLAGNTGELFF
>many|TRBJ2-5|TRBV4-2|TRBD2
TGTGCCAGCAGCCAATGGACTAGCGGGGGATCGAAGACCCAGTACTTC
CASSQWTSGGSKTQYF
>.|TRBJ2-3|TRBV6-5|TRBD2
TGTGCCAGCAGTTACGGGCGGGGGGGCCTTACGCAGTATTTT
CASSYGRGGLTQYF
>few|TRBJ1-1|TRBV7-6|TRBD1
TGTGCCAGCAGCCCAAGGACAGGGGAGGCTTTCTTT
CASSPRTGEAFF
>many|TRBJ2-5|TRBV7-2|TRBD2
TGTGCCAGCAGCCTACAGCGGGGGGGCATAGAGGAGACCCAGTACTTC
CASSLQRGGIEETQYF
>.|TRBJ1-5|TRBV27|.
TGTGCCAGCAGTCCACAATACAGCAATCAGCCCCAGCATTTT
CASSPQYSNQPQHF
>few|TRBJ1-2|TRBV12-3/TRBV12-4|TRBD1
TGTGCCAGCAGTTTACCCCGCGGGACAGGGAGATATGGCTACACCTTC
CASSLPRGTGRYGYTF
>.|TRBJ2-2|TRBV2|.
TGTGCCAGCAGCGAACGGGGGGCAGCCGGGGAGCTGTTTTTT
CASSERGAAGELFF
>many|TRBJ1-1|TRBV7-9|.
TGTGCCAGCAGCTTGAGGGTCACGGCTGAAGCTTTCTTT
CASSLRVTAEAFF
>many|TRBJ2-5|TRBV5-1|.
TGCGCCAGCAGCCAGGGGACTTTCCAAGAGACCCAGTACTTC
CASSQGTFQETQYF
>.|TRBJ1-4|TRBV5-1|TRBD1
TGCGCCAGCAGCCTCCGGGACAGCTCTGAAAAACTGTTTTTT
CASSLRDSSEKLFF
>.|TRBJ1-2|TRBV29-1|.
TGCAGCGTCCGGGGGAACTATGGCTACACCTTC
CSVRGNYGYTF
>.|TRBJ2-5|TRBV19|.
TGTGCCAGTAGTATTAGGGCCCTCCAAGAGACCCAGTACTTC
CASSIRALQETQYF
>.|TRBJ2-1|TRBV5-1|.
TGCGCCAGCAGCACGGGACAAGTGATCTACAATGAGCAGTTCTTC
CASSTGQVIYNEQFF
>.|TRBJ2-7|TRBV15|TRBD1
TGTGCCACCAGCAGAGACCTTGACAGGGCCGAGCAGTACTTC
CATSRDLDRAEQYF
>many|TRBJ2-1|TRBV20-1|.
TGCAGTGCTAGACCCCCTGGGTGGGGGGGCCTTAGGGGCGAGCAGTTCTTC
CSARPPGWGGLRGEQFF
>few|TRBJ1-1|TRBV7-2|.
TGTGCCAGCCGCCGAGGAGCTTTCTTT
CASRRGAFF
>.|TRBJ1-2|TRBV12-3/TRBV12-4|TRBD1
TGTGCCAGCAGCCTATGGACAGGGGACGGCTATGGCTACACCTTC
CASSLWTGDGYGYTF
>few|TRBJ2-5|TRBV7-2|TRBD2
TGTGCCAGCCTCCGGGGGGTGGGTGAGACCCAGTACTTC
CASLRGVGETQYF
>many|TRBJ2-5|TRBV4-1|.
TGCGCCAGCAGCCCCTCCCGGGACATGGAAGAGACCCAGTACTTC
CASSPSRDMEETQYF
>few|TRBJ1-3|TRBV7-7|.
TGTGCCAGCTCCCAAAGCCCAGGGGCTGGAAACACCATATATTTT
CASSQSPGAGNTIYF
>many|TRBJ2-7|TRBV12-3/TRBV12-4|.
TGTGCCAGCAGTCCCCACTCGTCCGGGGCCTCCTACGAGCAGTACTTC
CASSPHSSGASYEQYF
>.|TRBJ1-2|TRBV24-1|TRBD1
TGTGCCACCAGTGAGGGAACAGGGGATGGCTACACCTTC
CATSEGTGDGYTF
>.|TRBJ2-2|TRBV7-9|.
TGTGCCAGCAGCCACGGATCTGCGGGCACCGGGGAGCTGTTTTTT
CASSHGSAGTGELFF
>.|TRBJ2-3|TRBV11-1|.
TGTGCCAGCAGCCCCGAACCGGCAGGAAGCACAGATACGCAGTATTTT
CASSPEPAGSTDTQYF
>many|TRBJ2-1|TRBV5-1|TRBD2
TGCGCCAGCAGCTTGGACCCGCCTAGCGGGGGGTCCTACAATGAGCAGTTCTTC
CASSLDPPSGGSYNEQFF
>.|TRBJ2-7|TRBV6-5|.
TGTGCCAGCAGTTACTCGCCGGGGGCGGGCGAGCAGTACTTC
CASSYSPGAGEQYF